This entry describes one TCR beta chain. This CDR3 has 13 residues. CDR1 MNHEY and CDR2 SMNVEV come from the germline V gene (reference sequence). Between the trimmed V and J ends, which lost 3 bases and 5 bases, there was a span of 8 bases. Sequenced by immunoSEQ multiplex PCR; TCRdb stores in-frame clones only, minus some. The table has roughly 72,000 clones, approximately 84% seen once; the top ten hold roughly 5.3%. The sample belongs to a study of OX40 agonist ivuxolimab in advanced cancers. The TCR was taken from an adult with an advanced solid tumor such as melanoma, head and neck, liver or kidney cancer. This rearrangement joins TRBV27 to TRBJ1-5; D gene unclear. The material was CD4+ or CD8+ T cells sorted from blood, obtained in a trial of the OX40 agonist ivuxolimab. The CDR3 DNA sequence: TGTGCCAGCAGTTTTCAGGAGTATCAGCCCCAGCATTTT. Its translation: CASSFQEYQPQHF.